The next 14 T cell receptor beta chains were all read from a single sample in a study of cytomegalovirus exposure and HLA in healthy donors. The PCR had 60 Vbeta and 13 Jbeta primers. Libraries were prepared by immunoSEQ multiplex PCR; TCRdb keeps only in-frame clonotypes and omits some of them. The sample consists of around 200,000 clones, about 80% of them appearing once. What was sequenced was PBMCs. These receptors were obtained from a woman between 55 and 75 years old in good health and CMV-seropositive.

The rearrangement joins TRBV5-4 to TRBJ2-3; 8 positions agree with TRBD2. Germline CDR1 SGHNT, CDR2 YYREEE (reference sequence). The CDR3 sequence is 15 residues long. Trimming took 1 base from V and 2 from J; bases not matched to a gene: 3. The CDR3 loop reads CASSLQLADTDTQYF. DNA for the CDR3: TGTGCCAGCAGCTTGCAACTAGCGGACACAGATACGCAGTATTTT.

The rearrangement links TRBV19 to TRBJ2-5, with 8 positions matching TRBD2. From germline, CDR1 is LNHDA and CDR2 SQIVND (reference sequence). Losses at the gene ends were 4 bases for V and 4 bases for J; bases not matched to a gene: 5. CDR3 length: 14 residues. In DNA, the CDR3 is TGTGCCAGTAGTAGGGGACTAGGTCCAGAGACCCAGTACTTC. Translated, it gives CASSRGLGPETQYF.

The V call is TRBV4-1, the J call TRBJ2-3; the D gene is possibly TRBD2 (5 bases). The length of the CDR3 is 15 residues. The V end was cut by 1 base, the J end by 6 bases, with 14 bases between. CDR1 is MGHRA, CDR2 YSYEKL, per germline. CDR3 loop: CASSQVVWTLDTQYF. The CDR3 nucleotides are TGCGCCAGCAGCCAAGTCGTATGGACTTTGGATACGCAGTATTTT.

The V gene is TRBV9, the J gene TRBJ2-3; TRBD1 is a possible D gene (6 bases). The CDR3 consists of 14 residues. The V and J ends lost 0 bases and 8 bases respectively, with 13 bases between them. Germline values: CDR1 SGDLS, CDR2 YYNGEE. CDR3 amino acids: CASSVEGEKRTQYF. The CDR3 DNA reads TGTGCCAGCAGCGTAGAGGGGGAGAAGCGTACGCAGTATTTT.

This clone turned up a few times. The chain has TRBV5-1 and TRBJ2-7; perhaps TRBD1 as D (6 bases). CDR1 is SGHRS and CDR2 is YFSETQ in the germline V gene. The ends were cut back, 4 bases at V and 2 bases at J, with 19 bases in the middle. The CDR3 spans 16 residues. The DNA of the CDR3 is TGCGCCAGCAGCACTTTGACCACGGGACAACCCTACGAGCAGTACTTC. Amino acids: CASSTLTTGQPYEQYF.

The chain has TRBV6-1 and TRBJ2-7; tentatively, D is TRBD2 (6 bases). In germline, CDR1 is MNHNS, CDR2 SASEGT. The ends were cut back, 4 bases at V and 4 bases at J, with 11 bases in the middle. The CDR3 has 13 residues. CDR3 protein: CASSAGGPYEQYF. DNA for the CDR3: TGTGCCAGCAGTGCCGGAGGGCCTTACGAGCAGTACTTC.

This clone was seen many times. The gene calls are TRBV7-6 and TRBJ1-6; tentative D call: TRBD1 (6 bases). This CDR3 contains 16 residues. The V end was cut by 5 bases, the J end by 5 bases, with 16 bases between. The germline V gene has CDR1 SGHVS and CDR2 FNYEAQ. CDR3 amino acids: CASSPHQGRDNSPLHF. In DNA, the CDR3 is TGTGCCAGCAGCCCACACCAGGGGAGGGATAATTCACCCCTCCACTTT.

In its sample, this clone was seen a few times. CDR3 residues: CATTLLDGITGELFF. CDR3 nucleotide sequence: TGTGCCACTACACTATTGGACGGGATTACCGGGGAGCTGTTTTTT. The chain has TRBV10-3 and TRBJ2-2; maybe TRBD2 (5 bases). V lost 10 bases, J lost 5 bases, and 20 bases lay in between. Germline V gene data show CDR1 as ENHRY and CDR2 as SYGVKD. The CDR3 is made up of 15 amino acids.

J is TRBJ2-2 and V is TRBV5-1; 8 bases agree with TRBD2. J was trimmed by 0 bases and V by 4 bases; bases with no gene match: 2. The germline V gene has CDR1 SGHRS and CDR2 YFSETQ. This CDR3 region has 15 residues. Here the CDR3 reads CASSTGLANTGELFF. The DNA for the CDR3 is TGCGCCAGCAGCACGGGACTAGCGAACACCGGGGAGCTGTTTTTT.

CDR3 sequence reads: CASSLDRAYEQYF. DNA for the CDR3: TGCGCCAGCAGTTTGGACAGGGCCTACGAGCAGTACTTC. This chain uses TRBV10-1 with TRBJ2-7; 8 positions match TRBD1. The CDR3 extends over 13 amino acids. After removal of 5 bases from V and 2 bases from J, the junction contained 2 bases not matched to a gene. CDR1 is WNHNN and CDR2 is SYGVQD in the germline V gene (reference sequence).

In the case of this clone: At the DNA level, this CDR3 is encoded by other sequences in the same sample as well. V is TRBV19 and J is TRBJ1-1; D not certain. Germline V gives CDR1 LNHDA, CDR2 SQIVND (reference sequence). The CDR3 has 13 residues. V lost 1 base and J 3 bases, leaving 6 bases between the germline ends. The CDR3 nucleotides read TGTGCCAGTAGTATAGCAGCGGACACTGAAGCTTTCTTT. This encodes CASSIAADTEAFF.

In its sample, this clone was seen once. The rearrangement links TRBV11-1 to TRBJ2-7, with 7 bases lining up with TRBD1. The CDR3 has 16 amino acids. Germline loops: CDR1 SGHAT, CDR2 FQDESV (reference sequence). The V and J ends lost 2 bases and 3 bases, in that order; junction bases with no gene match: 10. As DNA, the CDR3 is TGTGCCAGCAGCTTAAACTCCGGGACAGCGATCTACGAGCAGTACTTC. Protein: CASSLNSGTAIYEQYF.

This clone was counted between two and nine times. This chain uses TRBV2 with TRBJ2-7, with no clear D. Trimming took off 2 bases at V and 3 bases at J, with 11 bases between the two ends. There are 14 residues in the CDR3. The V gene's germline CDR1 is SNHLY and CDR2 FYNNEI. This CDR3 is CASSEIRSNYEQYF. In DNA form, the CDR3 reads TGTGCCAGCAGTGAAATCAGATCCAACTACGAGCAGTACTTC.

The chain employs TRBV7-6 and TRBJ1-1, with 7 bases identical to TRBD1. The germline V gene has CDR1 SGHVS and CDR2 FNYEAQ. The ends lost 4 bases at V and 5 bases at J; junction bases unmatched: 13. This CDR3 contains 16 residues. CDR3 sequence: CASSSRTLTGLTEAFF. Written as DNA, the CDR3 is TGTGCCAGCAGCTCGAGAACCTTGACAGGGCTGACTGAAGCTTTCTTT.